This T cell receptor beta chain was retrieved from a study of metastatic and nonmetastatic thyroid tumors. From germline, CDR1 is MNHNS and CDR2 SASEGT. The CDR3 spans 15 residues. Deletions cut 6 bases from V and 5 bases from J, with 20 bases between. The entire patient cohort was treatment-naive prior to thyroid surgery. This clone is deemed medium-sized. TCRdb called clones again from the PCR reads with MiXCR. The sample lists about 24,000 clones, approximately 20% occurring once. Sequencing was carried out using blood. The TCR comes from a male donor with papillary thyroid cancer or a benign thyroid nodule (not recorded which). Some clones in this sample may be carry-over from other donors' samples. The chain has TRBV6-1 and TRBJ2-7, with D possibly being TRBD2 (5 bases). The CDR3 coding sequence is TGTGCCAGCAGCCCCAGGACTGGATCCTTGGACGAGCAGTACTTC. Protein product: CASSPRTGSLDEQYF.